The clone carrying this T cell receptor (beta chain) has only a few counts. Its antigen is unidentified. The sample belongs to a study of T-cell memory formation after mild COVID-19. TCRdb independently ran MiXCR on the 5' RACE reads; one entry per CDR3 protein. Of about 340,000 distinct CDR3 sequences in the sample, roughly 13% are singletons; the top ten hold 20% to 25%. The study's findings and limits: Pre-infection memory showed some responding clones, and this suggested that cross-reactive memory joined.

The CDR3 has 17 amino acids. Germline V gene lookup returns CDR1 SQVTM and CDR2 ANQGSEA. The ends were cut back, 3 bases at V and 2 bases at J, with 17 bases in the middle. The source is a man aged 18 to 35 who had mild COVID-19 (a few samples of this study predate the infection). Cell type and time point are not known. The chain uses TRBV29-1 and TRBJ2-6; TRBD2 might be the D (6 bases). Sequenced sample: PBMCs or a T cell subset sorted from them (not recorded which). The CDR3 sequence is CSVEAPGREAGANVLTF. DNA for the CDR3: TGCAGCGTTGAGGCCCCGGGCAGGGAGGCTGGGGCCAACGTCCTGACTTTC. Together with reference TRBV29-1 and TRBJ2-6, the CDR3 gives the full variable domain: SAVISQKPSRDICQRGTSLTIQCQVDSQVTMMFWYRQQPGQSLTLIATANQGSEATYESGFVIDKFPISRPNLTFSTLTVSNMSPEDSSIYLCSVEAPGREAGANVLTFGAGSRLTVL.